At least ten counts were recorded for the clone carrying this T cell receptor beta chain. Its specificity is not known. Excluded: other autoimmune disease, uncontrolled infection, pregnancy or lactation. Establishment of the diagnosis relied upon clinical symptoms, serum thyroxine, TRAb, thyroid ultrasound and orbital computed tomography. The sample belongs to a study of Graves' ophthalmopathy and Graves' hyperthyroidism. Whole-study context: Peripheral blood was gathered at first diagnosis, ahead of any treatment whatsoever. The study, taken as a whole, reports: Blood contained most expanded thyroid clonotypes exceeding 0.001 frequency.

Germline CDR1 is SEHNR and CDR2 is FQNEAQ (reference sequence). V lost 1 base, J lost 0 bases, and 6 bases lay in between. The CDR3 spans 15 residues. RNA transcripts were the template, and TCR beta CDR3 regions were amplified from them. In the first round, RT-PCR was carried out with HTBI primers, and a multiplex PCR formed the second round. MiXCR, run by TCRdb on the multiplex PCR reads, gives a single entry per CDR3 protein. The table has 300,000 to 400,000 distinct CDR3 sequences, approximately 17% seen once. V is TRBV7-9 and J is TRBJ2-2; D gene ambiguous. Sequencing was carried out using peripheral blood. The TCR comes from an adult woman with stable Graves' hyperthyroidism. The CDR3 DNA is TGTGCCAGCAGCTTAGAAGTGGCGAACACCGGGGAGCTGTTTTTT. Its translation is CASSLEVANTGELFF. Using reference TRBV7-9 and TRBJ2-2 for the parts outside the CDR3, the full variable domain is DTGVSQNPRHKITKRGQNVTFRCDPISEHNRLYWYRQTLGQGPEFLTYFQNEAQLEKSRLLSDRFSAERPKGSFSTLEIQRTEQGDSAMYLCASSLEVANTGELFFGEGSRLTVL.